These 25 T cell receptor beta chains share one sample of origin, sequenced in a study of T cell responses to AZD1222 COVID-19 vaccine. The data were produced by immunoSEQ multiplex PCR, yet TCRdb's version contains in-frame clones alone and is incomplete. The sample consists of tens of thousands of clones, around 78% of them appearing once. Sequences were derived from peripheral blood, sampled on day 0 of AZD1222 vaccination. These receptors all come from an adult in good health.

The chain recombines TRBV6-5 with TRBJ1-1, with a weak D call TRBD1 (5 bases). Germline V gene lookup returns CDR1 MNHEY and CDR2 SVGAGI. Between the trimmed V and J ends, which lost 7 bases and 11 bases, there was a span of 14 bases. The CDR3 is 11 amino acids. The CDR3 sequence: CASTGGVRAFF. Here the CDR3 DNA reads TGTGCCAGCACGGGAGGGGTTCGCGCTTTCTTT.

V and J are TRBV3-1 (or the pseudogene TRBV3-2) and TRBJ1-4, with a weak D call TRBD1 (6 bases). V was clipped by 3 bases and J by 4 bases, with 9 bases between them. The CDR3 is 14 amino acids. Germline V gene lookup returns CDR1 LGHDT and CDR2 YNNKEL (reference sequence). The CDR3 protein is CASSQRTDNEKLFF. CDR3 nucleotides: TGTGCCAGCAGCCAGAGGACAGATAATGAAAAACTGTTTTTT.

This clone has just a few counts. The CDR3 region has the DNA TGTGCCAGCAGCCCATTTTCTGGGCTAGCGGGGGGTAAGGATGAGCAGTTCTTC. It yields the protein CASSPFSGLAGGKDEQFF. The chain uses TRBV9 and TRBJ2-1; the match to TRBD2 covers 11 bases. The CDR3 extends over 18 amino acids. With V trimmed by 4 bases and J by 8 bases, 17 bases remained unmatched. The germline V gene encodes CDR1 SGDLS and CDR2 YYNGEE. The variable domain in full, completed from reference TRBV9 and TRBJ2-1, reads DSGVTQTPKHLITATGQRVTLRCSPRSGDLSVYWYQQSLDQGLQFLIQYYNGEERAKGNILERFSAQQFPDLHSELNLSSLELGDSALYFCASSPFSGLAGGKDEQFFGPGTRLTVL.

The chain recombines TRBV6-5 with TRBJ2-7; 10 bases line up with TRBD2. The CDR3 runs 15 residues. Germline loops: CDR1 MNHEY, CDR2 SVGAGI. V shed 0 bases, J shed 2 bases, and the junction held 1 base outside the gene matches. The CDR3 sequence is CASSYSAGGPYEQYF. CDR3 in DNA: TGTGCCAGCAGTTACTCAGCGGGGGGGCCCTACGAGCAGTACTTC.

A few counts support this clone. The chain is built from TRBV6-1 and TRBJ2-7; TRBD1 agrees at 12 bases. Germline CDR1 is MNHNS and CDR2 is SASEGT. The CDR3 loop spans 15 amino acids. Trimming removed 5 bases from V and 2 bases from J; junction bases left unmatched: 4. CDR3 sequence: CASSSGDRGPYEQYF. The CDR3 DNA follows: TGTGCCAGCAGTTCTGGGGACAGGGGGCCCTACGAGCAGTACTTC.

This chain connects TRBV5-4 to TRBJ2-3, with TRBD1 matching 8 bases. V was pared by 0 bases and J by 5 bases, with 5 bases of the junction left unmatched. CDR1 is SGHNT and CDR2 is YYREEE in the germline V gene (reference sequence). The CDR3 loop spans 15 amino acids. This chain's CDR3 is CASSLVAQGEDTQYF. Here the CDR3 DNA reads TGTGCCAGCAGCTTGGTCGCACAGGGGGAAGATACGCAGTATTTT.

The chain combines TRBV4-1 with TRBJ1-1; perhaps TRBD1 as D (5 bases). Germline CDR1 and CDR2: MGHRA and YSYEKL. The CDR3 is made up of 14 amino acids. Deletions cut 6 bases from V and 0 bases from J, with 11 bases between. CDR3 bases: TGCGCCAGCAGTTGGGGCATAATGAACACTGAAGCTTTCTTT. The encoded protein is CASSWGIMNTEAFF.

Here the CDR3 reads CASSSDRGPRETQYF. CDR3 DNA sequence: TGTGCCAGCAGCTCCGACAGGGGCCCCAGAGAGACCCAGTACTTC. The chain carries TRBV5-6 and TRBJ2-5, with TRBD1 matching 8 bases. The CDR3 spans 15 residues. V lost 3 bases, J lost 4 bases, and 8 bases stayed unmatched. The germline V gene has CDR1 SGHDT and CDR2 YYEEEE.

The chain carries TRBV3-1 (or the pseudogene TRBV3-2) and TRBJ1-2, with 8 nucleotides matching TRBD1. From germline, CDR1 is LGHDT and CDR2 YNNKEL (reference sequence). The CDR3 covers 15 residues. With 4 bases clipped from V and 3 bases from J, the junction kept 7 bases outside the gene matches. CDR3 protein: CASSLGQGQDYGYTF. The CDR3 DNA reads as TGTGCCAGCAGCCTAGGACAGGGTCAGGACTATGGCTACACCTTC.

This chain joins TRBV4-3 and TRBJ2-1; TRBD2 aligns across 7 bases. V lost 0 bases and J lost 0; bases outside the gene matches: 11. Germline lookup yields CDR1 LGHNA and CDR2 YSLEER. CDR3 length: 19 amino acids. The CDR3, as DNA: TGCGCCAGCAGCCAAGAACTTTGGGTCGGCGGGAGCTCCTACAATGAGCAGTTCTTC. It encodes CASSQELWVGGSSYNEQFF.

In DNA form, the CDR3 reads TGTGCCAGCAGTCAAACCGGGACTCTGTACTACGAGCAGTACTTC. This encodes CASSQTGTLYYEQYF. The chain has TRBV6-5 and TRBJ2-7; D might be TRBD2 (6 bases). CDR1 MNHEY and CDR2 SVGAGI come from the germline V gene. The CDR3 is 15 residues long. V dropped 5 bases and J dropped 3 bases, with 17 bases sitting between them.

The chain combines TRBV27 with TRBJ1-6; the match to TRBD1 covers 7 bases. J lost 10 bases, V lost 2 bases, and 8 bases had no gene match. Germline CDR1 MNHEY, CDR2 SMNVEV (reference sequence). This CDR3 spans 15 amino acids. The CDR3 is CASSLQGVRGSPLHF. Written as DNA, the CDR3 is TGTGCCAGCAGTTTACAGGGGGTGCGAGGGTCACCCCTCCACTTT.

This CDR3 reads CASSSGTSGTDTQYF. CDR3 nucleotide sequence: TGTGCCAGCAGCTCCGGGACTAGCGGCACAGATACGCAGTATTTT. The chain links TRBV7-9 to TRBJ2-3; 10 bases line up with TRBD2. The ends lost 4 bases at V and 1 base at J; junction bases unmatched: 2. CDR1 SEHNR and CDR2 FQNEAQ come from the germline V gene (reference sequence). This CDR3 has 15 residues.

The rearrangement links TRBV10-1 to TRBJ2-7; 7 nucleotides agree with TRBD2. V dropped 2 bases and J dropped 6; count of bases not matched to a gene: 7. Germline lookup yields CDR1 WNHNN and CDR2 SYGVQD (reference sequence). This CDR3 is built from 14 residues. This CDR3 reads CASSETSDPPEQYF. The CDR3 DNA sequence: TGCGCCAGCAGTGAGACTAGCGACCCACCCGAGCAGTACTTC.

This sequence joins TRBV19 and TRBJ2-2, with 10 nucleotides matching TRBD2. There are 15 residues in the CDR3. CDR1 and CDR2 from the germline V gene are LNHDA and SQIVND (reference sequence). V shed 5 bases and J 2 bases; nucleotides not matched to a gene: 2. CDR3 amino acids: CASSRLAGNTGELFF. The CDR3 DNA reads as TGTGCCAGTAGTCGACTAGCGGGTAACACCGGGGAGCTGTTTTTT.

The chain combines TRBV10-1 with TRBJ2-1; D is undetermined. CDR3 length: 11 amino acids. V was pared by 3 bases and J by 6 bases, with 3 bases between. In germline, CDR1 is WNHNN, CDR2 SYGVQD (reference sequence). The CDR3 spells CASSDGNEQFF. In DNA, the CDR3 is TGCGCCAGCAGTGACGGCAATGAGCAGTTCTTC.

This clone showed up just once. The chain carries TRBV29-1 and TRBJ2-5, with TRBD1 identical over 9 bases. CDR1 is SQVTM, CDR2 ANQGSEA, per germline. After removal of 5 bases from V and 3 bases from J, the junction contained 4 bases not matched to a gene. CDR3 size: 13 residues. The CDR3 DNA reads as TGCAGCGTTCGGGGGACAGGGAAAGAGACCCAGTACTTC. Translation gives CSVRGTGKETQYF.

The V and J genes are TRBV12-3 or TRBV12-4 and TRBJ1-5, with D possibly TRBD1 on 6 matching bases. Trimming cost V 6 bases and J 10 bases, with 16 bases left between them. CDR3 length equals 13 residues. The CDR3 loop is CASRFTGNLPQHF. The CDR3 nucleotides are TGTGCCAGCAGATTTACAGGGAACCTACCCCAGCATTTT.

This chain uses TRBV25-1 with TRBJ1-2, with TRBD1 matching over 7 bases. V trimming: 6 bases; J trimming: 8 bases; junction bases outside the gene matches: 3. The CDR3 runs to 11 residues. CDR1 and CDR2 from the germline V gene are MGHDK and SYGVNS. The CDR3 DNA is TGTGCCAGCAGGACAGGGTGGGGCTACACCTTC. Translated: CASRTGWGYTF.

The gene calls are TRBV6-5 and TRBJ2-7; TRBD2 agrees at 12 bases. Per germline, CDR1 MNHEY and CDR2 SVGAGI. The CDR3 is 15 amino acids. V gave up 5 bases and J gave up 3 bases; unmatched junction bases: 5. CDR3 nucleotide sequence: TGTGCCAGCAGTCCCTTGACTAGCGGGAGCTACGAGCAGTACGTC. Its protein product is CASSPLTSGSYEQYV.

This chain links TRBV12-3 or TRBV12-4 with TRBJ1-3; D possibly corresponds to TRBD1 (5 bases). The V end lost 6 bases, the J end lost 4 bases, and 10 bases lay between the germline ends. The CDR3 totals 13 residues. CDR3 region: CASSLGDGNTIYF. For the CDR3, the DNA is TGTGCCAGCAGCCTAGGGGACGGAAACACCATATATTTT.

The V and J genes are TRBV18 and TRBJ2-5, with TRBD2 identical over 8 bases. Germline V CDR1 and CDR2: KGHSH, LQKENI. The CDR3 covers 15 residues. Trimming cost V 0 bases and J 4 bases; bases outside gene matches: 4. CDR3 amino acids: CASSPPSGGAETQYF. The CDR3 bases are TGTGCCAGCTCACCACCAAGCGGGGGAGCAGAGACCCAGTACTTC. The full variable domain, with the rest looked up from reference TRBV18 and TRBJ2-5, is NAGVMQNPRHLVRRRGQEARLRCSPMKGHSHVYWYRQLPEEGLKFMVYLQKENIIDESGMPKERFSAEFPKEGPSILRIQQVVRGDSAAYFCASSPPSGGAETQYFGPGTRLLVL.

The chain links TRBV7-9 to TRBJ1-4; possible D gene TRBD1, 5 bases. Germline-derived CDR1 and CDR2 are SEHNR and FQNEAQ (reference sequence). V was pared by 6 bases and J by 7 bases, with 12 bases between. CDR3 size: 13 residues. The CDR3: CASSQGEGEKLFF. DNA of the CDR3: TGTGCCAGCAGTCAAGGGGAAGGTGAAAAACTGTTTTTT.

The chain employs TRBV12-3 or TRBV12-4 and TRBJ1-2; no clear D gene. This CDR3 has 12 amino acids. Trimming cost V 5 bases and J 9 bases, with 13 bases left between them. The CDR3: CASSRQDPSYTF. The DNA for the CDR3 is TGTGCCAGCAGTCGTCAGGATCCGAGCTACACCTTC.

This clone has just one count. The rearrangement uses TRBV6-2 or TRBV6-3 and TRBJ2-1; 7 bases line up with TRBD1. From germline, CDR1 is MNHEY and CDR2 SVGEGT. The CDR3 runs 16 residues. Trimming cost V 6 bases and J 3 bases; bases outside gene matches: 11. The CDR3 DNA follows: TGTGCCAGCAGCCCTACAAACAGGGGCGTCTACAATGAGCAGTTCTTC. Translation gives CASSPTNRGVYNEQFF.